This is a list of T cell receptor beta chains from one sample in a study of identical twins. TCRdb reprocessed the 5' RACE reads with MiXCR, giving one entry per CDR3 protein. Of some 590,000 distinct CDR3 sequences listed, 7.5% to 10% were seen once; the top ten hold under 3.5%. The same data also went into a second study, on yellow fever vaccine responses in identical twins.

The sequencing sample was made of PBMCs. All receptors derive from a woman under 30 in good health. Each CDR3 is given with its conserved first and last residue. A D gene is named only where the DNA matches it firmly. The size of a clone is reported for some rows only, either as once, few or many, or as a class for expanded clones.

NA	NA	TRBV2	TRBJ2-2	TGTGCCAGCAGTGAATCCAGACAGACCGGGGAGCTGTTTTTT	CASSESRQTGELFF
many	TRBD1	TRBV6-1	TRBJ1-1	TGTGCCAGCAGTCGGGACAGAATGAACACTGAAGCTTTCTTT	CASSRDRMNTEAFF
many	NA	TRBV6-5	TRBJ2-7	TGTGCCAGCAGTTCCGGACGCTGGTCCTACGAGCAGTACTTC	CASSSGRWSYEQYF
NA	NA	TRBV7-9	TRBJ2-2	TGTGCCAGCACCCAATGGGGGTCCAACACCGGGGAGCTGTTTTTT	CASTQWGSNTGELFF
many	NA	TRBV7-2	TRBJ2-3	TGTGCCAGCAGCACCGGGGCATGGGGGCCAGATACGCAGTATTTT	CASSTGAWGPDTQYF
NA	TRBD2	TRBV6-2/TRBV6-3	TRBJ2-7	TGTGCCAGCAGGAAGACTAGCGGTTATTCCTACGAGCAGTACTTC	CASRKTSGYSYEQYF
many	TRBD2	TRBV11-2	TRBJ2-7	TGTGCCAGCAGCCCGAACACTATATGGCGGGAGAGCGCCTACGAGCAGTACTTC	CASSPNTIWRESAYEQYF
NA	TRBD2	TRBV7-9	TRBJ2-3	TGTGCCAGCAGCTTCCAGGGACTAGGGAGGGATACGCAGTATTTT	CASSFQGLGRDTQYF
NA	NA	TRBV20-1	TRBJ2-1	TGCAGTGCTAGAGGTTCGGCGACTCCAAAAAATGAGCAGTTCTTC	CSARGSATPKNEQFF
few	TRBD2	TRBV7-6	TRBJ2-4	TGTGCCAGCAGCTTAGCAGCCCCGGGAGGTCGAAACATTCAGTACTTC	CASSLAAPGGRNIQYF
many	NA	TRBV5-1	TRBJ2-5	TGCGCCAGCAGCTTAGGGGACTTTCAAGAGACCCAGTACTTC	CASSLGDFQETQYF
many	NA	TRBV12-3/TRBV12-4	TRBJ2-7	TGTGCCAGCAGCCAGAACAGTCACGAGCAGTACTTC	CASSQNSHEQYF
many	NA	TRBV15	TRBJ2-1	TGTGCCACCAGCACAGGAAGGGGAAGGCCTTACAATGAGCAGTTCTTC	CATSTGRGRPYNEQFF
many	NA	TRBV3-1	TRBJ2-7	TGTGCCAGCAGCCAAGCACCTAGCCCCTCCTACGAGCAGTACTTC	CASSQAPSPSYEQYF
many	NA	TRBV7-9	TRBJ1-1	TGTGCCAGCAGCTTAGGAACAGGGATGAACACTGAAGCTTTCTTT	CASSLGTGMNTEAFF
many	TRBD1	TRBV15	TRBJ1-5	TGTGCCACTTGCGACAGGGGCAATCAGCCCCAGCATTTT	CATCDRGNQPQHF
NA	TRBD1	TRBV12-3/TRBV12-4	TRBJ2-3	TGTGCCAGCAGTTTAGGGTGGCGGACAGGGGGCGCAGATACGCAGTATTTT	CASSLGWRTGGADTQYF
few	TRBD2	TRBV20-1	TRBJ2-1	TGCAGTGGAAGGACTAGCGAGAGCTCCTACAATGAGCAGTTCTTC	CSGRTSESSYNEQFF
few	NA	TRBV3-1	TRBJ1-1	TGTGCCACCGGCCCAACAGTGAACACTGAAGCTTTCTTT	CATGPTVNTEAFF
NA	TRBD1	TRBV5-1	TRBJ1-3	TGCGCCAGCAGCCGAGGACAGGCGTCCTCTGGAAACACCATATATTTT	CASSRGQASSGNTIYF
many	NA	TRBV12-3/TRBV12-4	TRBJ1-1	TGTGCCAGCAGTTTACTCCTATTGAACACTGAAGCTTTCTTT	CASSLLLLNTEAFF
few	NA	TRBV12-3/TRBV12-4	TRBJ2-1	TGTGCCAGCAGTTTGAGTGGGGGCCGGAACAATGAGCAGTTCTTC	CASSLSGGRNNEQFF
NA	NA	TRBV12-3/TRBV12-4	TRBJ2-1	TGTGCCAGCAGTTTAGTGCCCCCGGGGGCCCGGGACGAGCAGTTCTTC	CASSLVPPGARDEQFF
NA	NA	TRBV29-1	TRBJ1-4	TGCAGCGTTTCGACAGGCGCTGGTGAAAAACTGTTTTTT	CSVSTGAGEKLFF
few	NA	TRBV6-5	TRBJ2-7	TGTGCCAGCAGTTACTCGTTGACGAGGGACTACGAGCAGTACTTC	CASSYSLTRDYEQYF
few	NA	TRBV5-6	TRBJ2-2	TGTGCCAGCAGCTACATGAACACCGGGGAGCTGTTTTTT	CASSYMNTGELFF
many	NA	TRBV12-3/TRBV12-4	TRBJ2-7	TGTGCCAGCAGTTTAAGGAGGGCAGACGAGCAGTACTTC	CASSLRRADEQYF
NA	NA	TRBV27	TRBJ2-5	TGTGCCAGCAGGTTATCGAGACAGTTGGAGACCCAGTACTTC	CASRLSRQLETQYF
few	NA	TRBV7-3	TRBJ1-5	TGTGCCAGCAGCCCTAGGGGGGGTCAGCCCCAGCATTTT	CASSPRGGQPQHF
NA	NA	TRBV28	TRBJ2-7	TGTGCCAGCAGTCTAGGGTCGAGCAGGGGTTGGTACGAGCAGTACTTC	CASSLGSSRGWYEQYF
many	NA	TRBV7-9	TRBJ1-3	TGTGCCAGCAGCTTGAGGGCCTCCTCTGGAAACACCATATATTTT	CASSLRASSGNTIYF
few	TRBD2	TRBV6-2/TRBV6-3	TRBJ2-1	TGTGCCAGCAGTTATTGGGCTAGCGGGAGACAGTACAATGAGCAGTTCTTC	CASSYWASGRQYNEQFF
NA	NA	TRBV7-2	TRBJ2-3	TGTGCCAGCAGCTTAGCAGGGTCCTTCACAGATACGCAGTATTTT	CASSLAGSFTDTQYF
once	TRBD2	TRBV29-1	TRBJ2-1	TGCAGCGTTGAGAGCGGGGGGGCGGACATTCAGTTCTTC	CSVESGGADIQFF
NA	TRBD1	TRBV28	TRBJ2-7	TGTGCCAGCAGTTTCATCTCTGGGACAGGGGACCCCTACGAGCAGTACTTC	CASSFISGTGDPYEQYF
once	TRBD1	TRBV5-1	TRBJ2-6	TGCGCCAGCAGCCAGATACCGGGACAGGGGAGCGCTGGGGCCAACGTCCTGACTTTC	CASSQIPGQGSAGANVLTF
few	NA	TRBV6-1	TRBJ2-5	TGTGCCAGCAGTGAATCGGATTGGCCCATGGTCGAGACCCAGTACTTC	CASSESDWPMVETQYF